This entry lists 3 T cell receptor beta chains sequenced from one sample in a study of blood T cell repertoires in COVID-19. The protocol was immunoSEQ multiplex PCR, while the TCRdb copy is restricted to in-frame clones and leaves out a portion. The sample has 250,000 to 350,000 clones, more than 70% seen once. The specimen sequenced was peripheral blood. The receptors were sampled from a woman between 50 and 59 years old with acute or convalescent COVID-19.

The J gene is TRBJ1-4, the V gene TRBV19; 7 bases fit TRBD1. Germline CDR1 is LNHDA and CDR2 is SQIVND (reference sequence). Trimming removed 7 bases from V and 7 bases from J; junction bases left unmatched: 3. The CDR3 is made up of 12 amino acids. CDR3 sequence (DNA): TGTGCCAGTAAAGGGGGCAGTGAAAAACTGTTTTTT. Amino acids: CASKGGSEKLFF.

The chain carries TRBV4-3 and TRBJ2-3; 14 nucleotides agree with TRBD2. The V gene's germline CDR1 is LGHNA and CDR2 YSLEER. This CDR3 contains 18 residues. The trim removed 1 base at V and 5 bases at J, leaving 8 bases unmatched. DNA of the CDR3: TGCGCCAGCAGCCAAGGACTAGCGGGAGGGCCAAGAATAGATACGCAGTATTTT. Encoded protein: CASSQGLAGGPRIDTQYF.

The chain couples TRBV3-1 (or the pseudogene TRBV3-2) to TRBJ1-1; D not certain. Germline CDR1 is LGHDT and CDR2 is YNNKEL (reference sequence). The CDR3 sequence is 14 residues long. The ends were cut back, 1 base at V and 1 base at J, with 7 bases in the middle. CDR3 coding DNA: TGTGCCAGCAGCCAAGCAACCAGGAACACTGAAGCTTTCTTT. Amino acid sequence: CASSQATRNTEAFF.